This paragraph covers one TCR beta chain sequence. Per the germline V gene, CDR1 is MNHEY and CDR2 is SMNVEV (reference sequence). V was trimmed by 5 bases and J by 10 bases, leaving 15 bases between them. CDR3 size: 13 residues. This entry is derived from a study of T cell clones after liver transplantation. About the research overall: TCRbeta sequencing after a pre-transplant mixed lymphocyte reaction identified graft-donor-reactive clones, later tracked in post-transplant blood. Tolerant meant at least one year fully off immunosuppression without liver enzymes above twice normal.

Assay used: immunoSEQ multiplex PCR; TCRdb lists only in-frame clones, some missing. The sample records roughly 100,000 clones, approximately 79% being singletons. This specimen was CD4+ T cells from blood, taken 47 months after liver transplant. The clonotype originates from a human patient who received a liver transplant. Some T cells may have originated in the graft donor. The gene calls are TRBV27 and TRBJ2-1; TRBD2 might be the D (5 bases). As DNA, the CDR3 is TGTGCCAGCAGTAACACGAGGGTCCCGGAGCAGTTCTTC. This codes for CASSNTRVPEQFF.